These T cell receptor beta chains were read from a single sample in a study of lymphopenia after photon versus proton radiotherapy. Using immunoSEQ multiplex PCR, the repertoire was profiled, and TCRdb retains in-frame clones only, with some absent. The sample has 35,000 to 45,000 clones; around 81% are singletons. The sequences come from peripheral blood, collected from a patient treated with proton-based radiotherapy. The receptors originated from a woman in her 70s with pancreatic cancer. Each CDR3 is given with its conserved first and last residue. Each record gives: J gene, D gene, clone size, CDR3 length, V gene, CDR3 protein, CDR3 DNA. The D gene is left open where the match is weak. Only some rows state a clone size, as once, few, many or a class for expanded clones.

>TRBJ2-1|-|-|16|TRBV7-9
CASSLANLGGINEQFF
TGTGCCAGCAGCTTAGCCAATCTAGGGGGGATCAATGAGCAGTTCTTC
>TRBJ2-7|-|-|16|TRBV27
CASSLSVPGYAYEQYF
TGTGCCAGCAGTTTATCGGTACCAGGGTACGCCTACGAGCAGTACTTC
>TRBJ1-1|TRBD1|-|14|TRBV2
CASRDRGPNTEAFF
TGTGCCAGCAGAGACAGGGGGCCCAACACTGAAGCTTTCTTT
>TRBJ1-1|TRBD1|-|14|TRBV19
CASSMTGIATEAFF
TGTGCCAGTAGTATGACAGGGATTGCCACTGAAGCTTTCTTT
>TRBJ1-5|-|-|15|TRBV2
CASSEGEWFDQPQHF
TGTGCCAGCAGTGAAGGAGAGTGGTTTGATCAGCCCCAGCATTTT
>TRBJ1-2|-|-|13|TRBV27
CASSLDSTYGYTF
TGTGCCAGCAGTCTCGACAGCACCTATGGCTACACCTTC
>TRBJ1-5|-|many|15|TRBV19
CASTPDQGNNQPQHF
TGTGCCAGTACCCCGGATCAGGGGAACAATCAGCCCCAGCATTTT
>TRBJ1-5|-|-|13|TRBV29-1
CSVEESIGQPQHF
TGCAGCGTTGAAGAGTCTATTGGTCAGCCCCAGCATTTT
>TRBJ1-6|-|few|14|TRBV10-3
CAITSEGTGSPLHF
TGTGCCATCACCTCCGAAGGTACCGGGTCACCCCTCCACTTT
>TRBJ2-5|-|few|15|TRBV5-6
CASSLAGRGQETQYF
TGTGCCAGCAGCTTGGCTGGCAGGGGCCAAGAGACCCAGTACTTC
>TRBJ2-1|TRBD2|few|15|TRBV9
CASSVGGRNYNEQFF
TGTGCCAGCAGCGTAGGCGGGAGGAATTACAATGAGCAGTTCTTC
>TRBJ2-7|-|-|13|TRBV2
CASWVEGGYEQYF
TGTGCCAGCTGGGTGGAGGGGGGTTACGAGCAGTACTTC
>TRBJ1-1|-|-|13|TRBV7-2
CASSPVTGTEAFF
TGTGCCAGCAGCCCCGTTACGGGCACTGAAGCTTTCTTT
>TRBJ2-4|-|-|15|TRBV5-6
CASSQMGHLKNIQYF
TGTGCCAGCAGCCAAATGGGACACCTCAAAAACATTCAGTACTTC
>TRBJ1-6|TRBD1|-|16|TRBV11-2
CASSYGQGAANSPLHF
TGTGCCAGCAGCTACGGACAGGGGGCTGCTAATTCACCCCTCCACTTT
>TRBJ2-2|-|-|12|TRBV29-1
CSVQLGPGELFF
TGCAGCGTCCAACTGGGCCCCGGGGAGCTGTTTTTT
>TRBJ1-2|-|once|14|TRBV28
CASSIRTERVGYTF
TGTGCCAGCAGTATTAGGACAGAGCGGGTAGGCTACACCTTC
>TRBJ1-1|TRBD1|-|15|TRBV28
CASSRTRQGAHEAFF
TGTGCCAGCAGTCGGACCCGACAGGGAGCCCATGAAGCTTTCTTT
>TRBJ2-7|TRBD1|-|15|TRBV7-2
CASSTRGTGSYEQYF
TGTGCCAGCAGCACGAGGGGGACAGGATCATACGAGCAGTACTTC
>TRBJ2-7|TRBD1|-|14|TRBV28
CASSSTGLSYEQYF
TGTGCCAGCAGTTCGACAGGGCTCTCCTACGAGCAGTACTTC
>TRBJ2-5|-|-|16|TRBV7-2
CASSLGTGVFEETQYF
TGTGCCAGCAGCTTGGGAACGGGAGTATTTGAGGAGACCCAGTACTTC
>TRBJ2-2|-|-|15|TRBV29-1
CSVAPFSSNTGELFF
TGCAGCGTCGCGCCCTTCAGCTCGAACACCGGGGAGCTGTTTTTT
>TRBJ2-1|TRBD2|-|18|TRBV14
CASSQLTVAGTTYNEQFF
TGTGCCAGCAGCCAACTTACCGTAGCGGGGACCACCTACAATGAGCAGTTCTTC
>TRBJ2-7|TRBD1|-|14|TRBV27
CASSRTGSEYEQYF
TGTGCCAGCAGTAGGACAGGGAGCGAGTACGAGCAGTACTTC
>TRBJ1-2|-|once|12|TRBV5-1
CASSLGQDGYTF
TGCGCCAGCAGCCTGGGACAAGATGGCTACACCTTC
>TRBJ2-3|TRBD1|-|15|TRBV9
CASSAAGGGSDTQYF
TGTGCCAGCAGCGCCGCAGGGGGTGGCTCAGATACGCAGTATTTT
>TRBJ2-6|-|-|15|TRBV29-1
CSVEDQDSGANVLTF
TGCAGCGTTGAAGATCAAGACTCTGGGGCCAACGTCCTGACTTTC
>TRBJ2-7|TRBD1|-|15|TRBV2
CASRKPGQGDYEQYF
TGTGCCAGCAGGAAGCCGGGACAGGGGGACTACGAGCAGTACTTC
>TRBJ1-4|-|-|16|TRBV4-3
CASSQGHRDVSEKLFF
TGCGCCAGCAGCCAAGGGCACCGGGACGTCAGTGAAAAACTGTTTTTT
>TRBJ2-2|TRBD2|few|17|TRBV30
CAWWTNKRDRSTGELFF
TGTGCCTGGTGGACCAATAAGCGGGATCGCTCCACCGGGGAGCTGTTTTTT
>TRBJ1-1|-|-|14|TRBV7-6
CASSLGQGHTEAFF
TGTGCCAGCAGCTTAGGGCAGGGCCACACTGAAGCTTTCTTT
>TRBJ1-1|-|-|13|TRBV13
CASSLGGQRKAFF
TGTGCCAGCAGCTTAGGAGGGCAAAGGAAAGCTTTCTTT
>TRBJ1-5|TRBD1|-|16|TRBV5-4
CASSLKGRTGNQPQHF
TGTGCCAGCAGCTTGAAAGGTCGGACAGGGAATCAGCCCCAGCATTTT
>TRBJ2-2|-|-|15|TRBV5-1
CASSLTTANTGELFF
TGCGCCAGCAGCTTGACCACAGCGAACACCGGGGAGCTGTTTTTT
>TRBJ2-2|-|-|13|TRBV29-1
CSVVLGATGELFF
TGCAGCGTTGTCTTAGGCGCCACCGGGGAGCTGTTTTTT
>TRBJ2-1|TRBD2|-|15|TRBV11-1
CASSFSSGTYNEQFF
TGTGCCAGCAGCTTCTCTAGCGGGACCTACAATGAGCAGTTCTTC
>TRBJ1-3|-|-|14|TRBV15
CATSRDEGGNTIYF
TGTGCCACCAGCAGAGATGAGGGGGGAAACACCATATATTTT
>TRBJ2-2|TRBD1|-|16|TRBV11-3
CASSLAGTGNTGELFF
TGTGCCAGCAGCTTAGCAGGGACAGGGAACACCGGGGAGCTGTTTTTT
>TRBJ2-1|-|-|12|TRBV29-1
CSVEDRMGEQFF
TGCAGCGTTGAAGATCGTATGGGTGAGCAGTTCTTC
>TRBJ1-3|-|-|17|TRBV4-1
CASSQGEGRSSGNTIYF
TGCGCCAGCAGCCAGGGGGAGGGCAGGAGCTCTGGAAACACCATATATTTT
>TRBJ2-5|-|-|13|TRBV29-1
CSVDSRSLETQYF
TGCAGCGTTGATAGCAGATCGCTAGAGACCCAGTACTTC
>TRBJ2-1|-|-|12|TRBV7-3
CASSSDRNEQFF
TGTGCCAGCAGCTCCGACCGTAATGAGCAGTTCTTC
>TRBJ2-2|TRBD2|-|16|TRBV7-8
CASSVRAGGLTGELFF
TGTGCCAGCAGCGTGAGAGCGGGAGGACTCACCGGGGAGCTGTTTTTT
>TRBJ2-7|TRBD1|once|14|TRBV28
CASNSDRQPYEQYF
TGTGCCAGCAACTCGGACAGGCAACCATACGAGCAGTACTTC
>TRBJ2-7|-|-|15|TRBV11-3
CASRSDSPWGVEQYF
TGTGCCAGCAGATCCGACTCCCCTTGGGGGGTTGAGCAGTACTTC
>TRBJ2-1|TRBD2|-|17|TRBV4-3
CASSQEGLAGGVNEQFF
TGCGCCAGCAGCCAAGAGGGACTAGCGGGAGGGGTTAATGAGCAGTTCTTC
>TRBJ2-1|TRBD2|-|15|TRBV5-1
CASSRSGSHPDEQFF
TGCGCCAGCAGCAGGAGCGGGAGCCACCCCGATGAGCAGTTCTTC
>TRBJ1-4|TRBD1|-|14|TRBV27
CASSLNRGREKLFF
TGTGCCAGCAGTTTGAACAGGGGTCGGGAAAAACTGTTTTTT